This paragraph covers one T cell receptor beta chain sequence. The data were taken from a study of OX40 agonist ivuxolimab in advanced cancers. This table comes from immunoSEQ multiplex PCR, and its TCRdb copy is limited to in-frame clones, with some not included. The sample carries more than 85,000 clones, around 88% recorded once. The length of the CDR3 is 15 residues. Germline values: CDR1 SQVTM, CDR2 ANQGSEA. V shed 5 bases and J shed 2 bases, with 19 bases lying between them. Sequences were derived from CD4+ or CD8+ T cells sorted from blood, sampled in a trial of the OX40 agonist ivuxolimab. The receptor was derived from an adult with an advanced solid tumor such as melanoma, head and neck, liver or kidney cancer. The chain employs TRBV29-1 and TRBJ2-7, with D unclear. The CDR3 reads CSVSPEPSAAYEQYF. CDR3 sequence (DNA): TGCAGCGTTTCCCCGGAACCCTCAGCCGCCTACGAGCAGTACTTC.